The 14 T cell receptor beta chains reported below all come from one sample, sequenced in a study of a mutant IDH1 vaccine in newly diagnosed glioma. Profiled with immunoSEQ multiplex PCR; TCRdb holds only in-frame clones, not every one. The data show 75,000 to 100,000 clones, about 90% seen once. Specified time point: baseline, week 1 (first vaccination visit). As to treatment: pre-vaccination baseline after standard-of-care therapy. The sample here was PBMCs, taken from a glioma patient treated with radiotherapy, temozolomide or both. The receptors stem from a woman aged 45-65 years with glioma.

This clone was seen only once. V is TRBV4-1 and J is TRBJ2-2; 14 bases line up with TRBD2. The junction had 8 bases not matched to a gene; V was cut back by 1 base and J by 4 bases. The CDR3 covers 19 residues. Germline V lookup: CDR1 MGHRA, CDR2 YSYEKL. The CDR3 nucleotides are TGCGCCAGCAGCCAAGCCCGACTAGCGGGAGGGCGGGGCACCGGGGAGCTGTTTTTT. This gives the protein CASSQARLAGGRGTGELFF.

The J gene is TRBJ1-2, the V gene TRBV28; D call uncertain. CDR1 is MDHEN and CDR2 is SYDVKM in the germline V gene. This CDR3 contains 14 residues. Between the trimmed V and J ends, which lost 3 bases and 4 bases, there was a span of 12 bases. The CDR3 DNA follows: TGTGCCAGCAGTTTGCCCGGTGGTGGCTATGGCTACACCTTC. This codes for CASSLPGGGYGYTF.

Only a few counts were recorded for this clone. The chain carries TRBV29-1 and TRBJ1-1; D is uncertain. This CDR3 has 12 residues. V shed 7 bases and J shed 8 bases, with 17 bases lying between them. The germline V gene encodes CDR1 SQVTM and CDR2 ANQGSEA. In DNA form, the CDR3 reads TGCAGCGCGCGGTCGATCGCCAGGGAAGCTTTCTTT. Encoded protein: CSARSIAREAFF. The variable domain in full, with the rest retrieved from reference TRBV29-1 and TRBJ1-1, is SAVISQKPSRDICQRGTSLTIQCQVDSQVTMMFWYRQQPGQSLTLIATANQGSEATYESGFVIDKFPISRPNLTFSTLTVSNMSPEDSSIYLCSARSIAREAFFGQGTRLTVV.

The chain uses TRBV30 and TRBJ2-6; D is unresolved. Trimming pared 3 bases from V and 4 bases from J, leaving 10 bases between. The CDR3 spans 14 residues. Looked up from germline, CDR1 is GTSNPN and CDR2 is SVGIG (reference sequence). Here the CDR3 reads CAWRQLRGANVLTF. For the CDR3, the DNA is TGTGCCTGGAGACAGCTTAGAGGGGCCAACGTCCTGACTTTC. The whole variable domain, filled in from reference TRBV30 and TRBJ2-6, reads SQTIHQWPATLVQPVGSPLSLECTVEGTSNPNLYWYRQAAGRGLQLLFYSVGIGQISSEVPQNLSASRPQDRQFILSSKKLLLSDSGFYLCAWRQLRGANVLTFGAGSRLTVL.

This clone was seen more than once but under ten times. The chain has TRBV5-1 and TRBJ1-3; no clear D. The V and J ends lost 0 bases and 0 bases respectively, with 10 bases between them. From germline, CDR1 is SGHRS and CDR2 YFSETQ. The length of the CDR3 is 16 residues. The CDR3 region has the DNA TGCGCCAGCAGCTTGGTCGTCGGGCTCTCTGGAAACACCATATATTTT. Translation gives CASSLVVGLSGNTIYF.

J is TRBJ1-1 and V is TRBV30; TRBD1 is a possible D gene (6 bases). Germline V gene lookup returns CDR1 GTSNPN and CDR2 SVGIG (reference sequence). Between the trimmed V and J ends, which lost 7 bases and 0 bases, there was a span of 9 bases. The CDR3 runs 12 residues. The CDR3 sequence is CALTGLNTEAFF. As DNA, the CDR3 is TGTGCCTTAACAGGGCTGAACACTGAAGCTTTCTTT.

The V gene is TRBV18, the J gene TRBJ2-3; 10 bases align to TRBD2. The CDR3 is 16 amino acids. The V segment lost 4 bases and the J segment 1 base; nucleotides outside the gene matches: 5. The germline gives CDR1 KGHSH, CDR2 LQKENI. The CDR3 nucleotides read TGTGCCAGCTCACTTCGGACTAGCGGAGGCACAGATACGCAGTATTTT. Protein: CASSLRTSGGTDTQYF. Supplemented by reference TRBV18 and TRBJ2-3, the full variable domain reads NAGVMQNPRHLVRRRGQEARLRCSPMKGHSHVYWYRQLPEEGLKFMVYLQKENIIDESGMPKERFSAEFPKEGPSILRIQQVVRGDSAAYFCASSLRTSGGTDTQYFGPGTRLTVL.

The chain recombines TRBV29-1 with TRBJ1-4; weak D call: TRBD1 (5 bases). The CDR3 is 11 residues long. Germline V CDR1 and CDR2: SQVTM, ANQGSEA. Trimming left V 7 bases short and J 4 bases short, with 7 bases between. The CDR3 DNA sequence: TGCAGCGCCGGGGGTAATGAAAAACTGTTTTTT. This translates into CSAGGNEKLFF. The full variable domain, completed using reference TRBV29-1 and TRBJ1-4, is SAVISQKPSRDICQRGTSLTIQCQVDSQVTMMFWYRQQPGQSLTLIATANQGSEATYESGFVIDKFPISRPNLTFSTLTVSNMSPEDSSIYLCSAGGNEKLFFGSGTQLSVL.

The DNA for the CDR3 is TGTGCCAGCTCACCCTTAGGGACAGCAACCTACGAGCAGTACTTC. Translation: CASSPLGTATYEQYF. The rearrangement joins TRBV18 to TRBJ2-7, with 7 bases fitting TRBD1. The CDR3 spans 15 residues. The V segment lost 3 bases and the J segment 2 bases; nucleotides outside the gene matches: 7. CDR1 KGHSH and CDR2 LQKENI come from the germline V gene.

This clone turned up a few times. The rearrangement joins TRBV27 to TRBJ1-5; D may be TRBD1 (6 bases). Germline assignment: CDR1 MNHEY and CDR2 SMNVEV (reference sequence). The CDR3 extends over 14 amino acids. Trimming removed 6 bases from V and 1 base from J, with 10 bases in between. The DNA of the CDR3 is TGTGCCAGCAGCATCACAGGGAGCAATCAGCCCCAGCATTTT. It encodes CASSITGSNQPQHF.

V gene TRBV19 combines with J gene TRBJ2-5; a weak D match, TRBD1 (6 bases). Germline lookup yields CDR1 LNHDA and CDR2 SQIVND (reference sequence). CDR3 length equals 13 residues. The ends were cut back, 7 bases at V and 2 bases at J, with 11 bases in the middle. CDR3 sequence reads: CASTPTGQETQYF. The CDR3 DNA follows: TGTGCCAGTACCCCAACAGGGCAAGAGACCCAGTACTTC. Drawing the rest from reference TRBV19 and TRBJ2-5, the complete variable domain is DGGITQSPKYLFRKEGQNVTLSCEQNLNHDAMYWYRQDPGQGLRLIYYSQIVNDFQKGDIAEGYSVSREKKESFPLTVTSAQKNPTAFYLCASTPTGQETQYFGPGTRLLVL.

The rearrangement links TRBV2 to TRBJ2-2; D tentatively reads TRBD1 or TRBD2 (6 bases each). V lost 6 bases and J 5 bases, leaving 22 bases between the germline ends. This CDR3 is built from 17 residues. Germline V gene lookup returns CDR1 SNHLY and CDR2 FYNNEI. The CDR3 region is CASSQAEGGRSTGELFF. For the CDR3, the DNA is TGTGCCAGCAGCCAAGCTGAGGGGGGACGATCTACCGGGGAGCTGTTTTTT.

The CDR3 loop reads CASSQGQGTDIYGYTF. The CDR3 DNA reads as TGTGCCAGCAGCCAAGGACAGGGGACGGACATTTATGGCTACACCTTC. The chain links TRBV11-1 to TRBJ1-2, with 9 bases identical to TRBD1. The CDR3 spans 16 residues. The germline gives CDR1 SGHAT, CDR2 FQDESV (reference sequence). V shed 5 bases, J shed 5 bases, and the junction held 12 bases outside the gene matches.

The chain uses TRBV19 and TRBJ2-2; the match to TRBD1 covers 7 bases. The J segment lost 1 base and the V segment lost 5 bases, leaving 4 bases of the junction unmatched. The V gene's germline CDR1 is LNHDA and CDR2 SQIVND (reference sequence). The CDR3 covers 15 residues. CDR3 DNA sequence: TGTGCCAGTAGTCAACGGGACAGGAACACCGGGGAGCTGTTTTTT. Its protein is CASSQRDRNTGELFF. Complete variable domain (other parts from reference TRBV19 and TRBJ2-2): DGGITQSPKYLFRKEGQNVTLSCEQNLNHDAMYWYRQDPGQGLRLIYYSQIVNDFQKGDIAEGYSVSREKKESFPLTVTSAQKNPTAFYLCASSQRDRNTGELFFGEGSRLTVL.